Each of the 20 T cell receptor beta chains below was sequenced from the same sample in a study of cytomegalovirus exposure and HLA in healthy donors. Vbeta (60) and Jbeta (13) primers were used in the PCR. Sequenced by immunoSEQ multiplex PCR; TCRdb stores in-frame clones only, minus some. In the table there are about 150,000 clones, roughly 85% of which are singletons. Input material: PBMCs. These receptors were obtained from a woman aged 18-35 years in good health and CMV-seronegative.

The rearrangement links TRBV7-2 to TRBJ1-2; 10 nucleotides agree with TRBD1. CDR3 length: 14 residues. Germline CDR1 is SGHTA and CDR2 is FQGNSA. Trimming took 3 bases from V and 7 from J; bases not matched to a gene: 5. The CDR3 DNA reads TGTGCCAGCAGCTTTACCGGGACAGGGGTTGGCTACACCTTC. Protein product: CASSFTGTGVGYTF. The entire variable domain, with the rest obtained from reference TRBV7-2 and TRBJ1-2, is as follows: GAGVSQSPSNKVTEKGKDVELRCDPISGHTALYWYRQSLGQGLEFLIYFQGNSAPDKSGLPSDRFSAERTGGSVSTLTIQRTQQEDSAVYLCASSFTGTGVGYTFGSGTRLTVV.

CDR3 protein: CASSESSRVLSEQYF. As DNA, the CDR3 is TGCGCCAGCAGTGAGTCGTCCAGGGTCCTGTCCGAGCAGTACTTC. This rearrangement joins TRBV10-1 to TRBJ2-7, with D perhaps TRBD1 (5 bases). CDR1 and CDR2 (germline): WNHNN, SYGVQD (reference sequence). The CDR3 extends over 15 amino acids. Trimming shortened V by 0 bases and J by 6 bases, and 15 bases separated the two germline ends.

DNA for the CDR3: TGTGCCATCAGTGGACCGACTAGCGGGAGGTTCGGTGAGCAGTTCTTC. As protein: CAISGPTSGRFGEQFF. The chain combines TRBV10-3 with TRBJ2-1, with 13 bases fitting TRBD2. This CDR3 contains 16 residues. V shed 4 bases, J shed 9 bases, and the junction held 9 bases outside the gene matches. Germline CDR1 and CDR2: ENHRY and SYGVKD.

The rearrangement uses TRBV18 and TRBJ1-5; D is ambiguous. Per the germline V gene, CDR1 is KGHSH and CDR2 is LQKENI. The CDR3 extends over 14 amino acids. V dropped 5 bases and J dropped 0 bases, with 8 bases sitting between them. The CDR3 nucleotides are TGTGCCAGCTCATACCAGGTTAGCAATCAGCCCCAGCATTTT. Amino acids: CASSYQVSNQPQHF.

The chain couples TRBV6-5 to TRBJ1-5; D unclear. Germline assignment: CDR1 MNHEY and CDR2 SVGAGI. Trimming removed 2 bases at V and 3 bases at J, with 8 bases between. This CDR3 has 14 residues. CDR3 DNA sequence: TGTGCCAGCAGTTACCCGGGGAACAATCAGCCCCAGCATTTT. It yields the protein CASSYPGNNQPQHF.

J is TRBJ2-5 and V is TRBV7-2, with TRBD2 as a possible D gene (5 bases). The CDR3 sequence is 16 residues long. CDR1 and CDR2 (germline): SGHTA, FQGNSA. Trimming removed 6 bases from V and 4 bases from J, with 21 bases in between. CDR3 protein: CASRPRGGLRLETQYF. DNA for the CDR3: TGTGCCAGCAGACCGCGAGGCGGGCTTAGGTTAGAGACCCAGTACTTC.

This chain links TRBV7-9 with TRBJ1-5; 8 bases align to TRBD1. The CDR3 contains 13 residues. Germline V gives CDR1 SEHNR, CDR2 FQNEAQ (reference sequence). With 5 bases clipped from V and 7 bases from J, the junction kept 4 bases outside the gene matches. As DNA, the CDR3 is TGTGCCAGCAGCCTACAGGGGGGCCAGCCCCAGCATTTT. Protein product: CASSLQGGQPQHF.

The rearrangement links TRBV18 to TRBJ1-5, with D tentatively TRBD1 (6 bases). CDR3 size: 15 residues. The germline V gene encodes CDR1 KGHSH and CDR2 LQKENI. V gave up 2 bases and J gave up 2 bases, with 10 bases separating them. The CDR3 DNA sequence: TGTGCCAGCTCACCATCAGGGGTCGGCAATCAGCCCCAGCATTTT. Encoded protein: CASSPSGVGNQPQHF.

This clone has more than one count but fewer than ten. This chain joins TRBV7-2 and TRBJ2-1; the match to TRBD2 covers 9 bases. The CDR3 is 16 amino acids. Germline V lookup: CDR1 SGHTA, CDR2 FQGNSA. The J segment lost 10 bases and the V segment lost 4 bases, leaving 14 bases of the junction unmatched. The CDR3 sequence is CASSSLLGGGAGEQFF. CDR3 nucleotide sequence: TGTGCCAGCAGCTCTCTCCTTGGCGGGGGGGCGGGGGAGCAGTTCTTC. The entire variable domain, with the rest obtained from reference TRBV7-2 and TRBJ2-1, is as follows: GAGVSQSPSNKVTEKGKDVELRCDPISGHTALYWYRQSLGQGLEFLIYFQGNSAPDKSGLPSDRFSAERTGGSVSTLTIQRTQQEDSAVYLCASSSLLGGGAGEQFFGPGTRLTVL.

The V and J genes are TRBV6-1 and TRBJ2-7; no clear D gene. Trimming removed 10 bases at V and 0 bases at J, with 16 bases between. Germline V lookup: CDR1 MNHNS, CDR2 SASEGT. The CDR3 is 14 amino acids. The CDR3 DNA is TGTGCCACGATTGTCCCAGTTCACTCCTACGAGCAGTACTTC. It encodes CATIVPVHSYEQYF.

This clone was picked up a small number of times. The chain recombines TRBV28 with TRBJ2-1; D is perhaps TRBD2 (5 bases). Trimming removed 5 bases at V and 0 bases at J, with 8 bases between. Germline V gene sequence: CDR1 MDHEN, CDR2 SYDVKM. This CDR3 has 14 amino acids. The DNA for the CDR3 is TGTGCCAGCAGTCCGGGGAGCTCCTACAATGAGCAGTTCTTC. It codes for CASSPGSSYNEQFF.

The chain recombines TRBV14 with TRBJ2-1, with D perhaps TRBD1 (6 bases). The V end was cut by 5 bases, the J end by 9 bases, with 14 bases between. In germline, CDR1 is SGHDN, CDR2 FVKESK. The CDR3 has 13 residues. CDR3 region: CASSLAQGTEQFF. CDR3 sequence (DNA): TGTGCCAGCAGCTTAGCACAGGGCACTGAGCAGTTCTTC.

This chain links TRBV7-9 with TRBJ2-3, with D tentatively TRBD2 (5 bases). The CDR3 is made up of 14 amino acids. Deletions cut 5 bases from V and 6 bases from J, with 15 bases between. Germline V gene data show CDR1 as SEHNR and CDR2 as FQNEAQ (reference sequence). CDR3 residues: CASSRADGWDTQYF. Written as DNA, the CDR3 is TGTGCCAGCAGCCGAGCGGACGGGTGGGATACGCAGTATTTT.

The genes are TRBV11-1 and TRBJ2-7, with 7 nucleotides matching TRBD2. The germline CDR1 and CDR2 sequences are SGHAT and FQDESV (reference sequence). The CDR3 loop spans 14 amino acids. V was pared by 10 bases and J by 3 bases, with 12 bases of the junction left unmatched. In nucleotides, the CDR3 is TGTGCCACGAAAAACGCGGGAGCTAGCTACGAGCAGTACTTC. Its protein is CATKNAGASYEQYF. Full variable domain (rest looked up from reference TRBV11-1 and TRBJ2-7): EAEVAQSPRYKITEKSQAVAFWCDPISGHATLYWYRQILGQGPELLVQFQDESVVDDSQLPKDRFSAERLKGVDSTLKIQPAELGDSAMYLCATKNAGASYEQYFGPGTRLTVT.

V and J are TRBV27 and TRBJ2-7; D not certain. The CDR3 covers 15 residues. Per the germline V gene, CDR1 is MNHEY and CDR2 is SMNVEV (reference sequence). Trimming cost V 6 bases and J 5 bases, with 20 bases left between them. The CDR3 nucleotides read TGTGCCAGCAGGAATAATCTCCGTAATACAAACGAGCAGTACTTC. Translating it yields CASRNNLRNTNEQYF.

This chain uses TRBV11-3 with TRBJ2-2; possible D gene TRBD2, 6 bases. The CDR3 has 17 residues. CDR1 and CDR2 from the germline V gene are SGHNT and YENEEA. V shed 2 bases and J shed 3 bases, with 16 bases lying between them. The CDR3: CASSLRGPGRHTGELFF. Here the CDR3 DNA reads TGTGCCAGCAGCTTAAGAGGGCCAGGGAGGCACACCGGGGAGCTGTTTTTT.

This clone was seen more than once but under ten times. DNA for the CDR3: TGTGCCAGCAGTTGGGAACGGACAGGGTTCTATGGCTACACCTTC. It codes for CASSWERTGFYGYTF. The chain couples TRBV28 to TRBJ1-2, with 8 bases that match TRBD1. The CDR3 length is 15 residues. Germline-derived CDR1 and CDR2 are MDHEN and SYDVKM. With 4 bases clipped from V and 4 bases from J, the junction kept 8 bases outside the gene matches.

This clone is a singleton in its sample. The J gene is TRBJ2-2, the V gene TRBV19, with 7 bases lining up with TRBD1. Germline V gene data show CDR1 as LNHDA and CDR2 as SQIVND (reference sequence). This CDR3 has 16 residues. Trimming took 4 bases from V and 5 from J; bases not matched to a gene: 10. The DNA for the CDR3 is TGTGCCAGTAGTACGACAGGGATGTTCAGAACCGGGGAGCTGTTTTTT. Translating it yields CASSTTGMFRTGELFF.

The V gene is TRBV11-2, the J gene TRBJ2-7; possibly TRBD2 for D (6 bases). CDR1 and CDR2 from the germline V gene are SGHAT and FQNNGV. The length of the CDR3 is 16 residues. V was pared by 4 bases and J by 2 bases, with 18 bases between. The CDR3 DNA follows: TGTGCCAGCAGCTCCTCTGCGGGGCATCGTACCTACGAGCAGTACTTC. Its protein is CASSSSAGHRTYEQYF.

About this clone: The junction departs from germline at one end; a sequencing error may be responsible. CDR3 DNA: TGTTCCAGCAGCCGCCAGGGGGCCAACGAGCAGTACTTC. Translation gives CSSSRQGANEQYF. The genes are TRBV7-9 and TRBJ2-7; 8 bases match TRBD1. The CDR3 totals 13 residues. The germline V gene has CDR1 SEHNR and CDR2 FQNEAQ (reference sequence).